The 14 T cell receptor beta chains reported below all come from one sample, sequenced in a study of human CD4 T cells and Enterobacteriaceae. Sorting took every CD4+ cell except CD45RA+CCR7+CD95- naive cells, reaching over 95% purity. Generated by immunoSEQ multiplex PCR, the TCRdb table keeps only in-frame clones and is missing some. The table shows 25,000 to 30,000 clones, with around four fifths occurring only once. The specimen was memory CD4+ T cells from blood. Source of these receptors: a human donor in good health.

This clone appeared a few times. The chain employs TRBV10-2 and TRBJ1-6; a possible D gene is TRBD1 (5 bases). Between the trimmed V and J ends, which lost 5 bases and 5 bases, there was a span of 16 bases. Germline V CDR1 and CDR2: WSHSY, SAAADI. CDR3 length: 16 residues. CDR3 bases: TGCGCCAGCAGTTTGAAAAGGGGAATGGATAATTCACCCCTCCACTTT. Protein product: CASSLKRGMDNSPLHF.

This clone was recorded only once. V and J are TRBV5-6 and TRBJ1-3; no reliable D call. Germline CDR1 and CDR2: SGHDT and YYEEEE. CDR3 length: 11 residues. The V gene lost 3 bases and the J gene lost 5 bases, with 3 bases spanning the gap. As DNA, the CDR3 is TGTGCCAGCAGCTCACGAAACACCATATATTTT. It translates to CASSSRNTIYF.

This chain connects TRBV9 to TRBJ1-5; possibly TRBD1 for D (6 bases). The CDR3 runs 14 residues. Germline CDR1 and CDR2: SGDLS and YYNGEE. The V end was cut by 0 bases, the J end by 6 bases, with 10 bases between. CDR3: CASSVGRGGQPQHF. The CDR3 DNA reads TGTGCCAGCAGCGTAGGGAGGGGGGGTCAGCCCCAGCATTTT.

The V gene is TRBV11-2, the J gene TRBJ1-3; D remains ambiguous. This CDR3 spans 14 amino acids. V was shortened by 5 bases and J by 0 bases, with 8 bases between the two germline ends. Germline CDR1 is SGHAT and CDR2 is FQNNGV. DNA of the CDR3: TGTGCCAGCAGCGGGAGGATCTCTGGAAACACCATATATTTT. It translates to CASSGRISGNTIYF.

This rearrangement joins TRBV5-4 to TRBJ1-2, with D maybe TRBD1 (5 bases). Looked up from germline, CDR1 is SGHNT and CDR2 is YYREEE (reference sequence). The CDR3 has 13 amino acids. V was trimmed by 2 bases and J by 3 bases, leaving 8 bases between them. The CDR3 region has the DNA TGTGCCAGCAGCTTCGACAGCGACTATGGCTACACCTTC. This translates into CASSFDSDYGYTF.

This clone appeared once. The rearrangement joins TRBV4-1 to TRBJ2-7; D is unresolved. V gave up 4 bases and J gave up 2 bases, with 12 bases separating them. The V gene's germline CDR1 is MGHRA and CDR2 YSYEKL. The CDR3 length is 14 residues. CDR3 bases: TGCGCCAGCAGCCCTAGGACGGATCCCTACGAGCAGTACTTC. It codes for CASSPRTDPYEQYF.

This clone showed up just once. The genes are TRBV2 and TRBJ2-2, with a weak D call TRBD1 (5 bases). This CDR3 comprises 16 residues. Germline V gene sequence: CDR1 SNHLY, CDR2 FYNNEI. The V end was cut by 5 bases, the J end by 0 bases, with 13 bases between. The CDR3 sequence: CASSSIGATNTGELFF. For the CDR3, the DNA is TGTGCCAGCAGTTCCATAGGGGCCACGAACACCGGGGAGCTGTTTTTT.

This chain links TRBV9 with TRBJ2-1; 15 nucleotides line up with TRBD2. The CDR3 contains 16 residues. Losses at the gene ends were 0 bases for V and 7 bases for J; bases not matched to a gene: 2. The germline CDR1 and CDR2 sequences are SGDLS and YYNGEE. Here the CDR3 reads CASSVAGLAGGNEQFF. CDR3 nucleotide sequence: TGTGCCAGCAGCGTAGCTGGACTAGCGGGAGGGAATGAGCAGTTCTTC. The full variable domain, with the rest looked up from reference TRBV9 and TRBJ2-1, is DSGVTQTPKHLITATGQRVTLRCSPRSGDLSVYWYQQSLDQGLQFLIQYYNGEERAKGNILERFSAQQFPDLHSELNLSSLELGDSALYFCASSVAGLAGGNEQFFGPGTRLTVL.

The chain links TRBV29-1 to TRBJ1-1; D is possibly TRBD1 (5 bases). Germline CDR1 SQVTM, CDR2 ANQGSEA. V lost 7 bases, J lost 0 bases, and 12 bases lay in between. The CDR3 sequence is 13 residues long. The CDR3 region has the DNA TGCAGCGCCACCGGGGCGTTGAACACTGAAGCTTTCTTT. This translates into CSATGALNTEAFF.

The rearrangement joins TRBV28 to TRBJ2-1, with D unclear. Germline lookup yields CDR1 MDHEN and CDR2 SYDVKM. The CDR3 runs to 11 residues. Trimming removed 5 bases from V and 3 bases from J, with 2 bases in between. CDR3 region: CASSSYNEQFF. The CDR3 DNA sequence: TGTGCCAGCAGTAGCTACAATGAGCAGTTCTTC.

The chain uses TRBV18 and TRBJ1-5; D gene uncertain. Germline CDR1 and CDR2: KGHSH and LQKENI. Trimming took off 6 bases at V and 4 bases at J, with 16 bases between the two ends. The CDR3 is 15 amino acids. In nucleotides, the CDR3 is TGTGCCAGCTCCGATTCCAGGCTTACTAATCAGCCCCAGCATTTT. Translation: CASSDSRLTNQPQHF.

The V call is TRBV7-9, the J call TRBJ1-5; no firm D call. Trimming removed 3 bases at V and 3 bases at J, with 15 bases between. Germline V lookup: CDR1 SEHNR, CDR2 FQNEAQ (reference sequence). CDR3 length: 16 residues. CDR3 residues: CASSLLLLGINQPQHF. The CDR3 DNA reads TGTGCCAGCAGCTTGCTGCTGTTGGGGATCAATCAGCCCCAGCATTTT.

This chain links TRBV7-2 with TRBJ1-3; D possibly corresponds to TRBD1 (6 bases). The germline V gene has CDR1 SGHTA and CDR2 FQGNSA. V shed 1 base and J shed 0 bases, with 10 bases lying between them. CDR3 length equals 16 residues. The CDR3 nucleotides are TGTGCCAGCAGCTTAGTCACAGGGCCCTCTGGAAACACCATATATTTT. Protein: CASSLVTGPSGNTIYF.

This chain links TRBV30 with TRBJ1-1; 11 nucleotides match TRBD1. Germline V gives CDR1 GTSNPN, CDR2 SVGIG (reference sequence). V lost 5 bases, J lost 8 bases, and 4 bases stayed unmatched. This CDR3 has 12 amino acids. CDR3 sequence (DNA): TGTGCCTGGGTTCGGACAGGGGGCGAAGCTTTCTTT. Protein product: CAWVRTGGEAFF.